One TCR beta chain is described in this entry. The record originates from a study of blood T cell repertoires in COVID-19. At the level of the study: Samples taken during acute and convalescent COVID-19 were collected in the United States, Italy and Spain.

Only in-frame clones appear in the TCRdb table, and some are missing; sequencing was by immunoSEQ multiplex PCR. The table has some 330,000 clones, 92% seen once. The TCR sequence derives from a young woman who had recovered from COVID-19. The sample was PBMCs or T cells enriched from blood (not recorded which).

CDR3 loop: CASSITSGGREQFF. The CDR3 DNA reads as TGTGCCAGCAGCATTACCTCGGGGGGAAGGGAGCAGTTCTTC. The chain employs TRBV7-8 and TRBJ2-1; 7 bases line up with TRBD2. Germline CDR1 SGHVS, CDR2 FQNEAQ. The CDR3 has 14 amino acids. V lost 5 bases to trimming and J lost 10 bases; unmatched junction nucleotides: 11.